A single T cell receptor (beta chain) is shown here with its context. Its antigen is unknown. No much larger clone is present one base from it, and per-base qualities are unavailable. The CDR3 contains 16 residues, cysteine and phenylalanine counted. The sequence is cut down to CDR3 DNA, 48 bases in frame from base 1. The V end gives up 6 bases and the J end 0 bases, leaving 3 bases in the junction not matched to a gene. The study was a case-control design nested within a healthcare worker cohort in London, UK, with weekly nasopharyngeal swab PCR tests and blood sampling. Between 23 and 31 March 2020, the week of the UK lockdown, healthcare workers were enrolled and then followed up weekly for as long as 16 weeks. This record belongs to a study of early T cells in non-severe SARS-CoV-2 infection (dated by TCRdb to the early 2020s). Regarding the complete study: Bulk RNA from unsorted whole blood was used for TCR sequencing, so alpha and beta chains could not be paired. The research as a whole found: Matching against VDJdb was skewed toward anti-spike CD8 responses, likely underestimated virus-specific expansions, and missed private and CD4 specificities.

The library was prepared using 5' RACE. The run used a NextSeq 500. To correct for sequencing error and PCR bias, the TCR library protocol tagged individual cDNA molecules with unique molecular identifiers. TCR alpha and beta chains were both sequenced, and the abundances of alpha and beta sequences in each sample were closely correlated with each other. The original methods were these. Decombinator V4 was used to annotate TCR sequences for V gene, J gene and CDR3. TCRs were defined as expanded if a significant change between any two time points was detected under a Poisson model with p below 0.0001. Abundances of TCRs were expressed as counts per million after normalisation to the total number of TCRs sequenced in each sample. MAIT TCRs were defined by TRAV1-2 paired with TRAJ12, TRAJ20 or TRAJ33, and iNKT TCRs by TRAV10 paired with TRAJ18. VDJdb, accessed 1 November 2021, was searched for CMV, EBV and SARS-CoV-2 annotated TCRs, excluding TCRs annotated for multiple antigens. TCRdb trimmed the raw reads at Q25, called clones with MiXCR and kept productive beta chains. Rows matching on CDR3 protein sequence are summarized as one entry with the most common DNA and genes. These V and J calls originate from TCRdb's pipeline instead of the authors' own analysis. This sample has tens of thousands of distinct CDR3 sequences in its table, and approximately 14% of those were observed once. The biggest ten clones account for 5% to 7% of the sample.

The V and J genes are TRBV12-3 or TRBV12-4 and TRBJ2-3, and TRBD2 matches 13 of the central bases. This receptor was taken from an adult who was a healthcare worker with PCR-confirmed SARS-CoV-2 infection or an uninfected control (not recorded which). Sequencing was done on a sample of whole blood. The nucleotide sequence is TGTGCCAGCAGCGGGACTAGCGGGGCAAGCACAGATACGCAGTATTTT. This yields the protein CASSGTSGASTDTQYF.